These 18 T cell receptor beta chains were all obtained from the same sample, sequenced in a study of blood T cell repertoires in COVID-19 (TCRdb year 2020). Libraries were made using the immunoSEQ multiplex PCR assay. TCRdb carries this immuneACCESS record with in-frame sequences only. Its versions omit some clonotypes, under half of them owing to an unresolved V gene in the studies checked, with the rest unexplained. The sample profile shows a few hundred thousand clones; 70% to 90% of them were found once. Approximately 3% of the sample goes to the ten largest clones. Material for sequencing was peripheral blood. These receptors were collected from a man in his sixties with acute or convalescent COVID-19.

This clone appeared a single time. The CDR3 DNA is TGTGCCAGCAGTGAAAGTCGGGGGTGGAACACTGAAGCTTTCTTT. Translation: CASSESRGWNTEAFF. The chain carries TRBV6-1 and TRBJ1-1, with D tentatively TRBD1 (5 bases). CDR3 length: 15 amino acids. Trimming left V 2 bases short and J 1 base short, with 11 bases between. In germline, CDR1 is MNHNS, CDR2 SASEGT.

The chain recombines TRBV6-5 with TRBJ1-1; possibly TRBD1 for D (5 bases). This CDR3 has 14 amino acids. Trimming stripped 8 bases from V and 1 base from J, with 14 bases between. Germline CDR1 is MNHEY and CDR2 is SVGAGI. The CDR3 loop reads CASDGTHGNTEAFF. As DNA, the CDR3 is TGTGCCAGCGATGGGACTCACGGGAACACTGAAGCTTTCTTT.

Here the CDR3 reads CASSHGSPEGHSGNTIYF. In nucleotides, the CDR3 is TGTGCCAGCAGCCACGGGTCCCCAGAGGGCCACTCTGGAAACACCATATATTTT. The chain employs TRBV7-3 and TRBJ1-3, with no clear D. The V end lost 5 bases, the J end lost 0 bases, and 20 bases lay between the germline ends. Per germline, CDR1 SGHTA and CDR2 FQGTGA. The CDR3 is 18 amino acids.

The genes are TRBV4-3 and TRBJ1-1, with TRBD1 identical over 9 bases. The V gene's germline CDR1 is LGHNA and CDR2 YSLEER. Trimming removed 4 bases from V and 6 bases from J; junction bases left unmatched: 6. The CDR3 runs to 14 residues. CDR3 region: CASSLPGQGAEAFF. The CDR3 nucleotides read TGCGCCAGCAGCCTTCCGGGACAGGGAGCTGAAGCTTTCTTT.

About this clone: One junction end disagrees with the germline gene, perhaps due to a read error. The gene calls are TRBV5-5 and TRBJ2-3; TRBD1 matches 7 bases. From germline, CDR1 is SGHKS and CDR2 YYEKEE (reference sequence). CDR3 length: 17 residues. CDR3 sequence reads: CASRSGTVGVGTETQYF. As DNA, the CDR3 is TGTGCCAGCAGATCCGGGACAGTCGGGGTGGGGACAGAAACGCAGTATTTT.

The chain combines TRBV2 with TRBJ1-2; D is undetermined. Germline CDR1 is SNHLY and CDR2 is FYNNEI. The ends were cut back, 7 bases at V and 4 bases at J, with 16 bases in the middle. The CDR3 has 14 residues. CDR3 sequence reads: CASTSGRRPYGYTF. The CDR3 DNA follows: TGTGCCAGCACTTCTGGACGGAGGCCCTATGGCTACACCTTC.

V gene TRBV14 combines with J gene TRBJ1-1; weak D call: TRBD1 (6 bases). V lost 0 bases, J lost 7 bases, and 12 bases lay in between. This CDR3 comprises 14 residues. Germline values: CDR1 SGHDN, CDR2 FVKESK. The CDR3 DNA reads as TGTGCCAGCAGCCAAGACCGCCCGACAGGTGAAGCTTTCTTT. As protein: CASSQDRPTGEAFF. Together with reference TRBV14 and TRBJ1-1, the CDR3 gives the full variable domain: EAGVTQFPSHSVIEKGQTVTLRCDPISGHDNLYWYRRVMGKEIKFLLHFVKESKQDESGMPNNRFLAERTGGTYSTLKVQPAELEDSGVYFCASSQDRPTGEAFFGQGTRLTVV.

The chain is built from TRBV7-8 and TRBJ1-2; 7 bases agree with TRBD1. Germline assignment: CDR1 SGHVS and CDR2 FQNEAQ. V shed 5 bases, J shed 4 bases, and the junction held 7 bases outside the gene matches. This CDR3 is built from 14 residues. The CDR3 loop reads CASSHHRDSYGYTF. DNA of the CDR3: TGTGCCAGCAGCCACCACCGGGACAGCTATGGCTACACCTTC.

The rearrangement links TRBV6-6 to TRBJ2-1; 7 bases are a match to TRBD2. The CDR3 length is 15 residues. V lost 6 bases and J lost 0; bases outside the gene matches: 5. In germline, CDR1 is MNHNY, CDR2 SVGAGI (reference sequence). The CDR3 coding sequence is TGTGCCAGCAGCCCAAGCGGGGACTCCTACAATGAGCAGTTCTTC. Encoded protein: CASSPSGDSYNEQFF.

The chain employs TRBV9 and TRBJ2-7, with 8 positions matching TRBD1. Germline V gene lookup returns CDR1 SGDLS and CDR2 YYNGEE. V shed 7 bases and J 3 bases; nucleotides not matched to a gene: 3. The CDR3 has 12 amino acids. CDR3 DNA sequence: TGTGCCAGCTGGGACAGGCGCTACGAGCAGTACTTC. Its protein is CASWDRRYEQYF.

This clone was detected only a few times. V is TRBV6-2 or TRBV6-3 and J is TRBJ1-2, with a tentative D call TRBD1 (5 bases). With 2 bases removed from V and 1 base from J, the gap between germline ends came to 8 bases. The CDR3 consists of 14 residues. Looked up from germline, CDR1 is MNHEY and CDR2 is SVGEGT. Written as DNA, the CDR3 is TGTGCCAGCAGTTACACCCAGGGTAACTATGGCTACACCTTC. It encodes CASSYTQGNYGYTF.

The chain links TRBV5-4 to TRBJ2-3, with 9 bases identical to TRBD2. Germline V gene sequence: CDR1 SGHNT, CDR2 YYREEE (reference sequence). The CDR3 runs to 16 residues. Trimming took 4 bases from V and 1 from J; bases not matched to a gene: 7. CDR3 sequence (DNA): TGTGCCAGCAGCCGGGACGCGGGGGGGGGCACAGATACGCAGTATTTT. It encodes CASSRDAGGGTDTQYF.

This clone was recorded only once. This chain joins TRBV28 and TRBJ2-5, with 11 bases fitting TRBD2. There are 18 residues in the CDR3. CDR1 is MDHEN and CDR2 is SYDVKM in the germline V gene. V lost 4 bases to trimming and J lost 1 base; unmatched junction nucleotides: 11. The CDR3 protein is CASSSDTGTSGPQETQYF. The CDR3 DNA reads TGTGCCAGCAGTTCTGATACCGGGACTAGCGGCCCCCAAGAGACCCAGTACTTC.

This sequence joins TRBV9 and TRBJ2-7; maybe TRBD2 (6 bases). Germline values: CDR1 SGDLS, CDR2 YYNGEE. The CDR3 runs to 15 residues. Trimming stripped 3 bases from V and 3 bases from J, with 16 bases between. The DNA for the CDR3 is TGTGCCAGCAGCGCCCAGGTCGGGGGAGTCTACGAGCAGTACTTC. This codes for CASSAQVGGVYEQYF.

This sequence joins TRBV19 and TRBJ2-6; a weak D match, TRBD2 (7 bases). The CDR3 sequence is 18 residues long. The germline CDR1 and CDR2 sequences are LNHDA and SQIVND (reference sequence). V was clipped by 6 bases and J by 4 bases, with 22 bases between them. This chain's CDR3 is CASSPDGGAVTGANVLTF. For the CDR3, the DNA is TGTGCCAGTAGCCCTGATGGGGGGGCAGTTACAGGGGCCAACGTCCTGACTTTC.

The J gene is TRBJ2-2, the V gene TRBV6-2 or TRBV6-3; D ambiguous. The germline V gene has CDR1 MNHEY and CDR2 SVGEGT. CDR3 size: 14 residues. With 0 bases removed from V and 6 bases from J, the gap between germline ends came to 8 bases. CDR3 DNA sequence: TGTGCCAGCAGTTACTCTGGAGAGGCCGGGGAGCTGTTTTTT. This codes for CASSYSGEAGELFF.

This sequence joins TRBV28 and TRBJ1-6, with D unclear. The CDR3 extends over 15 amino acids. Germline CDR1 is MDHEN and CDR2 is SYDVKM. V lost 4 bases and J lost 9, with 16 bases in between. The CDR3 coding sequence is TGTGCCAGCAGTTCGACCCCCCGGGGATCTTCACCCCTCCACTTT. Residues: CASSSTPRGSSPLHF. The whole variable domain, remainder taken from reference TRBV28 and TRBJ1-6, is DVKVTQSSRYLVKRTGEKVFLECVQDMDHENMFWYRQDPGLGLRLIYFSYDVKMKEKGDIPEGYSVSREKKERFSLILESASTNQTSMYLCASSSTPRGSSPLHFGNGTRLTVT.

The chain joins TRBV18 to TRBJ2-1, with 12 bases identical to TRBD2. This CDR3 contains 17 residues. Germline values: CDR1 KGHSH, CDR2 LQKENI. With V trimmed by 4 bases and J by 4 bases, 8 bases remained unmatched. The CDR3: CASSRSLAGGSYNEQFF. CDR3 in DNA: TGTGCCAGCTCACGGTCCCTAGCGGGGGGGTCTTACAATGAGCAGTTCTTC. Variable domain in full (rest from reference TRBV18 and TRBJ2-1): NAGVMQNPRHLVRRRGQEARLRCSPMKGHSHVYWYRQLPEEGLKFMVYLQKENIIDESGMPKERFSAEFPKEGPSILRIQQVVRGDSAAYFCASSRSLAGGSYNEQFFGPGTRLTVL.